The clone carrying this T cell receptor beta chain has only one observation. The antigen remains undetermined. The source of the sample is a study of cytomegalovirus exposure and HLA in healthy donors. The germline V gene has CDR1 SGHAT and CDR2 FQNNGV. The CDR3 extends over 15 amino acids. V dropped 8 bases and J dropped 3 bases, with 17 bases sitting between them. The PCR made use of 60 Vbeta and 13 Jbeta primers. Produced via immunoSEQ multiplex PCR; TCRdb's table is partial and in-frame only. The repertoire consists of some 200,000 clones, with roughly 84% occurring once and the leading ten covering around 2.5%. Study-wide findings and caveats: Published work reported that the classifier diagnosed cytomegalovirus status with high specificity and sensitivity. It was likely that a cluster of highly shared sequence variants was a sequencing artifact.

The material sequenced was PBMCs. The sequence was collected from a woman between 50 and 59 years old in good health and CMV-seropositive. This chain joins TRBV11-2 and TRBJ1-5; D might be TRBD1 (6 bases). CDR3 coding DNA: TGTGCCAGCTCTCAGTTCCAGGGGAACAATCAGCCCCAGCATTTT. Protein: CASSQFQGNNQPQHF.